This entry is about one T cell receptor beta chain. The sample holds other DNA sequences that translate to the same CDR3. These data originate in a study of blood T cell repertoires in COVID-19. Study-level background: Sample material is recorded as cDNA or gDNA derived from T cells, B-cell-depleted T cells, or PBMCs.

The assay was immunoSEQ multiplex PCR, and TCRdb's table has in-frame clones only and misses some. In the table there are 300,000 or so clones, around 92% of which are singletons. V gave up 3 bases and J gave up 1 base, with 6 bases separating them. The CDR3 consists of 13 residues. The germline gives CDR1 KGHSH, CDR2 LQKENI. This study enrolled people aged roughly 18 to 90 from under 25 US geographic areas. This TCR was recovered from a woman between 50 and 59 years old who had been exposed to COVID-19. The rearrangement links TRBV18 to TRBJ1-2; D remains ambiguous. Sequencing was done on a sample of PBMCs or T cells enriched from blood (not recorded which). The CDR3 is CASSPSDNYGYTF. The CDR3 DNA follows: TGTGCCAGCTCACCGTCAGATAACTATGGCTACACCTTC.